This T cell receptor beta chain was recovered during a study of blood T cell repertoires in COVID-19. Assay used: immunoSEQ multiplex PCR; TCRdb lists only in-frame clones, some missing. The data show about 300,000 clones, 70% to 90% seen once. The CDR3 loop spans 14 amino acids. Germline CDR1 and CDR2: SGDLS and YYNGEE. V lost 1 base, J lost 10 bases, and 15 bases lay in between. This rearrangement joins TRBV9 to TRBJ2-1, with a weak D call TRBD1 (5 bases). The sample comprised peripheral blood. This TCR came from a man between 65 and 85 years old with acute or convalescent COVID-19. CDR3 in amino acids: CASSVSDTFLEQFF. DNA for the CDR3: TGTGCCAGCAGCGTATCGGACACCTTTTTAGAGCAGTTCTTC.